These T cell receptor beta chains were read from a single sample in a study of blood T cell repertoires in COVID-19. Repertoires were generated with immunoSEQ multiplex PCR, while TCRdb's copy carries only in-frame clones and drops some. The table records approximately 140,000 clones, roughly 80% of them present only once. Sequenced: peripheral blood. These receptor sequences come from a human donor with acute or convalescent COVID-19. The donor label of this sample is uncertain. Both conserved end residues are trimmed from each CDR3. Each record gives: V gene, J gene, CDR3 protein.

V gene: TRBV2
J gene: TRBJ1-6
CDR3 protein: ASSVTGGDSPLH

V gene: TRBV9
J gene: TRBJ1-2
CDR3 protein: ASSAPAGRGNGYT

V gene: TRBV10-2
J gene: TRBJ1-2
CDR3 protein: ASRASDGYT

V gene: TRBV4-2
J gene: TRBJ1-2
CDR3 protein: ASSQMGQGYGYT

V gene: TRBV3-1/TRBV3-2
J gene: TRBJ1-4
CDR3 protein: ASSQDKGQGHNEKLF

V gene: TRBV7-8
J gene: TRBJ1-3
CDR3 protein: ASSWTDGNTIY

V gene: TRBV7-6
J gene: TRBJ2-7
CDR3 protein: ASSPGTGGTYEQY

V gene: TRBV7-8
J gene: TRBJ1-3
CDR3 protein: ASSLWTGGGNTIY

V gene: TRBV19
J gene: TRBJ1-1
CDR3 protein: ASSIGQGINEAF

V gene: TRBV6-1
J gene: TRBJ1-1
CDR3 protein: ASSEGGSEAF

V gene: TRBV19
J gene: TRBJ2-3
CDR3 protein: ASSFGQGLTDTQY

V gene: TRBV10-3
J gene: TRBJ1-2
CDR3 protein: AITSPANYGYT

V gene: TRBV6-5
J gene: TRBJ2-2
CDR3 protein: ATNWDRETGELF

V gene: TRBV5-4
J gene: TRBJ2-1
CDR3 protein: ASSLTGGNEQF

V gene: TRBV3-1/TRBV3-2
J gene: TRBJ2-3
CDR3 protein: ASSQDGEVGRDTQY

V gene: TRBV7-2
J gene: TRBJ1-6
CDR3 protein: ASSLATQLSLLSPLH

V gene: TRBV4-2
J gene: TRBJ1-2
CDR3 protein: ASSSQGKEYGYT

V gene: TRBV19
J gene: TRBJ1-2
CDR3 protein: ASTTTEGDYGYT

V gene: TRBV14
J gene: TRBJ1-2
CDR3 protein: ASSSRTAYYGYT

V gene: TRBV23-1
J gene: TRBJ1-1
CDR3 protein: ASSHRTIVTEAF

V gene: TRBV15
J gene: TRBJ1-2
CDR3 protein: ATSRVAVMRNDYGYT

V gene: TRBV5-1
J gene: TRBJ1-2
CDR3 protein: ASSFNTGGDGYT

V gene: TRBV9
J gene: TRBJ2-5
CDR3 protein: ASSVAPSGKETQY

V gene: TRBV24-1
J gene: TRBJ1-2
CDR3 protein: ATSDPPTGQGYT

V gene: TRBV4-2
J gene: TRBJ1-1
CDR3 protein: ASSLYRDTEAF

V gene: TRBV7-6
J gene: TRBJ2-3
CDR3 protein: ASSLRAGSGDTQY

V gene: TRBV18
J gene: TRBJ1-2
CDR3 protein: ASSPVAGGEGYT

V gene: TRBV29-1
J gene: TRBJ1-1
CDR3 protein: SVGGHRGNTEAF

V gene: TRBV10-1
J gene: TRBJ2-7
CDR3 protein: ASSESPSGGTYEQY

V gene: TRBV7-8
J gene: TRBJ1-2
CDR3 protein: ASSGEGPGGSYT

V gene: TRBV24-1
J gene: TRBJ2-2
CDR3 protein: ATRTSQGEGTGELF

V gene: TRBV14
J gene: TRBJ1-6
CDR3 protein: ASSQGSNRENSPLH

V gene: TRBV7-9
J gene: TRBJ1-5
CDR3 protein: ASSPDRANQPQH

V gene: TRBV6-1
J gene: TRBJ1-1
CDR3 protein: ASSETGLLNTEAF

V gene: TRBV11-2
J gene: TRBJ1-2
CDR3 protein: ASSLALGSNYGYT

V gene: TRBV7-9
J gene: TRBJ2-2
CDR3 protein: ASSLKYSGTGELF

V gene: TRBV6-5
J gene: TRBJ2-2
CDR3 protein: ASTKAGDTGELF

V gene: TRBV24-1
J gene: TRBJ2-3
CDR3 protein: ATSDESWTQY

V gene: TRBV29-1
J gene: TRBJ2-3
CDR3 protein: SVEAGDRGGTDTQY

V gene: TRBV14
J gene: TRBJ2-7
CDR3 protein: ASSQDLGAGPYEQY

V gene: TRBV19
J gene: TRBJ1-1
CDR3 protein: ASKRGHLSNTEAF

V gene: TRBV19
J gene: TRBJ1-2
CDR3 protein: ASSIYGGYT

V gene: TRBV6-5
J gene: TRBJ1-4
CDR3 protein: ASRQTRREDEKLF

V gene: TRBV6-5
J gene: TRBJ1-5
CDR3 protein: AISDRVVAQPQH

V gene: TRBV19
J gene: TRBJ2-3
CDR3 protein: ASNFRDRDTQY

V gene: TRBV9
J gene: TRBJ1-1
CDR3 protein: ASSPPSSGVGTEAF

V gene: TRBV5-1
J gene: TRBJ2-2
CDR3 protein: ASSLLASGGRTGELF

V gene: TRBV30
J gene: TRBJ2-1
CDR3 protein: AWSALSARGVNEQF

V gene: TRBV25-1
J gene: TRBJ1-1
CDR3 protein: ASRKDGGNTEAF

V gene: TRBV12-3/TRBV12-4
J gene: TRBJ1-2
CDR3 protein: ASRGANYGYT

V gene: TRBV5-5
J gene: TRBJ2-7
CDR3 protein: ASSSTVEQY

V gene: TRBV7-6
J gene: TRBJ2-2
CDR3 protein: ASSVGSGTGELF

V gene: TRBV6-2/TRBV6-3
J gene: TRBJ1-2
CDR3 protein: ASSDARGYT

V gene: TRBV6-1
J gene: TRBJ2-2
CDR3 protein: ASSEGWTMNTGELF

V gene: TRBV30
J gene: TRBJ2-7
CDR3 protein: AWAPGASYEQY

V gene: TRBV3-1/TRBV3-2
J gene: TRBJ1-6
CDR3 protein: ASSPTRAYNSPLH

V gene: TRBV24-1
J gene: TRBJ2-3
CDR3 protein: ATGDRYTDTQY

V gene: TRBV20-1
J gene: TRBJ1-1
CDR3 protein: SASAGGNTEAF

V gene: TRBV7-9
J gene: TRBJ1-1
CDR3 protein: ASSEPGHSNTEAF

V gene: TRBV2
J gene: TRBJ1-2
CDR3 protein: ASMGQTNYGYT